This entry is about one T cell receptor (beta chain). Its antigen is as yet unknown. The CDR3 extends over 14 amino acids. Looked up from germline, CDR1 is LGHNA and CDR2 is YNFKEQ. Trimming took off 8 bases at V and 0 bases at J, with 11 bases between the two ends. UMIs and sample barcodes were carried by the TCR alpha and TCR beta cDNA libraries that 5'RACE produced using constant-segment primers. TCRdb reprocessed the 5' RACE reads with MiXCR, giving one entry per CDR3 protein. The table includes approximately 430,000 distinct CDR3 sequences, 23% detected once. This sample was included in a study of T-cell memory formation after mild COVID-19. Study information: Most TCR clusters belonged to a single donor. Study results and limitations: Clones contracting across day 15 to 85 had a balanced CD4/CD8 profile; later expanding clones leaned CD4+. Contracting CD4+ clones sat mainly in CM and EM; CD8+ in EMRA.

This chain joins TRBV4-2 and TRBJ2-4; D is ambiguous. The receptor was isolated from an adult woman who had mild COVID-19 (a few samples of this study predate the infection). Cell type and time point are not known. Sequencing was performed on PBMCs or a T cell subset sorted from them (not recorded which). CDR3 amino acids: CASLLRGAKNIQYF. The CDR3 region has the DNA TGTGCCAGCCTCCTGAGAGGAGCCAAAAACATTCAGTACTTC.